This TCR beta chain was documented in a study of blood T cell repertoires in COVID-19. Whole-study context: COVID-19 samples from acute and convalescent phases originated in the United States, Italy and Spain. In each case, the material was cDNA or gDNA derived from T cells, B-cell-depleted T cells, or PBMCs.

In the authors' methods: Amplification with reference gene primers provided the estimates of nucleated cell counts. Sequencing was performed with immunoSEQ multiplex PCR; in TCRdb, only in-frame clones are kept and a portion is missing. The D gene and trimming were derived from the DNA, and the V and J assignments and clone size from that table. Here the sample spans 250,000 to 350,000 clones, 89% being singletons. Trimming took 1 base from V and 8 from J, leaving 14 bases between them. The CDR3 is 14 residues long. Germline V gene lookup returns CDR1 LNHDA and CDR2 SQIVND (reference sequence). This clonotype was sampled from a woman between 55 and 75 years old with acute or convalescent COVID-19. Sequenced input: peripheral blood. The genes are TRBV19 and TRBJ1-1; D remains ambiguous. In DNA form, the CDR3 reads TGTGCCAGTAGTATAGCCCGACTGCGGCAAGAAGCTTTCTTT. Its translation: CASSIARLRQEAFF.